The 31 T cell receptor beta chains reported below all come from one sample, sequenced in a study of cytomegalovirus exposure and HLA in healthy donors. Generated by immunoSEQ multiplex PCR, the TCRdb table keeps only in-frame clones and is missing some. The sample has tens of thousands of clones; roughly 95% are singletons. The source material was PBMCs. The receptor set was obtained from a woman between 18 and 29 years old in good health and CMV-seropositive.

The chain uses TRBV7-8 and TRBJ2-5; 8 positions agree with TRBD2. This CDR3 is built from 16 residues. V was pared by 4 bases and J by 7 bases, with 14 bases of the junction left unmatched. Germline V gene data show CDR1 as SGHVS and CDR2 as FQNEAQ. In DNA, the CDR3 is TGTGCCAGCAGCTCACGAGCGGGAGAGATCGGAGGGACCCAGTACTTC. This sequence encodes CASSSRAGEIGGTQYF.

This clone was seen only a few times. The chain carries TRBV28 and TRBJ1-5; 7 bases fit TRBD1. CDR1 MDHEN and CDR2 SYDVKM come from the germline V gene. The junction had 4 bases not matched to a gene; V was cut back by 7 bases and J by 1 base. This CDR3 comprises 14 residues. The CDR3 region has the DNA TGTGCCAGCAATGACAGGGTGAGCAATCAGCCCCAGCATTTT. It specifies CASNDRVSNQPQHF.

J is TRBJ2-1 and V is TRBV6-5; D is unresolved. V dropped 6 bases and J dropped 4 bases, with 16 bases sitting between them. This CDR3 has 15 amino acids. From germline, CDR1 is MNHEY and CDR2 SVGAGI. CDR3 residues: CASSLLKSVYNEQFF. In DNA, the CDR3 is TGTGCCAGCAGCCTCCTGAAATCGGTTTACAATGAGCAGTTCTTC.

This clone has a single count. This chain connects TRBV28 to TRBJ1-3; 7 bases agree with TRBD1. Trimming cost V 6 bases and J 0 bases; bases outside gene matches: 8. The CDR3 runs 16 residues. CDR1 MDHEN and CDR2 SYDVKM come from the germline V gene. CDR3 bases: TGTGCCAGCAGGCAAGACAGGGCCCTCTCTGGAAACACCATATATTTT. Its translation is CASRQDRALSGNTIYF.

The rearrangement links TRBV7-3 to TRBJ1-2, with 7 nucleotides matching TRBD1. The CDR3 contains 13 residues. V lost 5 bases and J lost 6; bases outside the gene matches: 6. CDR1 and CDR2 (germline): SGHTA, FQGTGA. The DNA of the CDR3 is TGTGCCAGCAGCCAAGGACAGGCGGATGGCTACACCTTC. Amino acid sequence: CASSQGQADGYTF.

The chain has TRBV18 and TRBJ2-2; D might be TRBD1 (6 bases). Germline lookup yields CDR1 KGHSH and CDR2 LQKENI. This CDR3 has 18 amino acids. The germline V and J ends were trimmed by 3 bases and 1 base, with 18 bases remaining between them. The CDR3 reads CASSPSRFGTQNTGELFF. The DNA for the CDR3 is TGTGCCAGCTCACCTTCCCGCTTCGGGACACAGAACACCGGGGAGCTGTTTTTT.

This chain uses TRBV2 with TRBJ1-1; 7 bases line up with TRBD1. V lost 6 bases and J lost 2; bases outside the gene matches: 9. CDR1 SNHLY and CDR2 FYNNEI come from the germline V gene. The CDR3 consists of 15 residues. CDR3 sequence (DNA): TGTGCCAGCAGCCCCGGGACAGTCATAAACACTGAAGCTTTCTTT. As protein: CASSPGTVINTEAFF.

The V and J genes are TRBV7-2 and TRBJ2-1; 7 nucleotides align to TRBD2. The CDR3 extends over 12 amino acids. Trimming cost V 5 bases and J 15 bases; bases outside gene matches: 10. Germline loops: CDR1 SGHTA, CDR2 FQGNSA. The CDR3 sequence is CASSRGAGKTFF. CDR3 coding DNA: TGTGCCAGCAGCCGGGGAGCGGGAAAAACGTTCTTC.

The chain recombines TRBV6-1 with TRBJ2-1; the match to TRBD2 covers 14 bases. CDR1 is MNHNS and CDR2 is SASEGT in the germline V gene. The J segment lost 6 bases and the V segment lost 3 bases, leaving 1 base of the junction unmatched. This CDR3 has 15 amino acids. The CDR3 sequence: CASSEGTSGGNEQFF. CDR3 bases: TGTGCCAGCAGTGAGGGGACTAGCGGGGGCAATGAGCAGTTCTTC.

V gene TRBV6-5 combines with J gene TRBJ2-7, with 7 nucleotides matching TRBD1. The germline CDR1 and CDR2 sequences are MNHEY and SVGAGI. After removal of 2 bases from V and 4 bases from J, the junction contained 5 bases not matched to a gene. The CDR3 is made up of 14 amino acids. CDR3 sequence reads: CASSYSGRGYEQYF. CDR3 in DNA: TGTGCCAGCAGTTACAGTGGCAGGGGGTACGAGCAGTACTTC.

The chain combines TRBV5-8 with TRBJ2-7; 15 positions agree with TRBD2. CDR1 is SGHTS, CDR2 YDEGEE, per germline. The trim removed 3 bases at V and 4 bases at J, leaving 8 bases unmatched. The CDR3 covers 17 residues. Here the CDR3 DNA reads TGTGCCAGCAGCTCGGGCGGACTAGCGGGAGGGTCGTACGAGCAGTACTTC. As protein: CASSSGGLAGGSYEQYF.

On this clone itself: The junction departs from the called germline gene at one end, perhaps through a read error. The genes are TRBV27 and TRBJ2-7; 9 positions agree with TRBD2. This CDR3 has 15 residues. CDR1 and CDR2 (germline): MNHEY, SMNVEV (reference sequence). The CDR3 protein is CASSLFSGSSHEQYF. In nucleotides, the CDR3 is TGTGCCAGCAGTTTATTTAGCGGGAGCTCCCACGAGCAGTACTTC.

The table lists this clone with a count of one. J is TRBJ2-1 and V is TRBV19; 13 positions match TRBD2. V trimming: 6 bases; J trimming: 8 bases; junction bases outside the gene matches: 7. The CDR3 has 15 residues. CDR1 and CDR2 from the germline V gene are LNHDA and SQIVND (reference sequence). CDR3 bases: TGTGCCAGTAGCCTGCCGGGACTAGCGGGACATGAGCAGTTCTTC. Protein sequence: CASSLPGLAGHEQFF.

The rearrangement links TRBV2 to TRBJ2-1; TRBD2 agrees at 7 bases. The germline gives CDR1 SNHLY, CDR2 FYNNEI. Unmatched junction bases numbered 9, after V lost 3 bases and J lost 10 bases. There are 14 residues in the CDR3. For the CDR3, the DNA is TGTGCCAGCAGTGACTCGAACGGGAGGCCCGAGCAGTTCTTC. Its translation: CASSDSNGRPEQFF.

This sequence joins TRBV5-1 and TRBJ2-7; TRBD1 matches 7 bases. The CDR3 is made up of 13 amino acids. Losses at the gene ends were 2 bases for V and 6 bases for J; bases not matched to a gene: 5. The germline CDR1 and CDR2 sequences are SGHRS and YFSETQ. Here the CDR3 reads CASSFLQGSEQYF. The CDR3 nucleotides are TGCGCCAGCAGCTTCCTACAGGGGAGCGAGCAGTACTTC.

The rearrangement links TRBV28 to TRBJ2-5; the match to TRBD1 covers 7 bases. V was pared by 6 bases and J by 0 bases, with 13 bases of the junction left unmatched. Germline CDR1 is MDHEN and CDR2 is SYDVKM. This CDR3 is built from 17 residues. The CDR3: CASSPPGQKKYQETQYF. The DNA of the CDR3 is TGTGCCAGCAGCCCTCCGGGACAGAAAAAGTACCAAGAGACCCAGTACTTC.

The rearrangement joins TRBV4-3 to TRBJ1-1; no clear D gene. The germline V gene encodes CDR1 LGHNA and CDR2 YSLEER. The ends were cut back, 1 base at V and 4 bases at J, with 10 bases in the middle. This CDR3 is 14 amino acids long. In DNA, the CDR3 is TGCGCCAGCAGCCAAGTTCTAGGGAGCACTGAAGCTTTCTTT. This codes for CASSQVLGSTEAFF.

The genes are TRBV28 and TRBJ1-4; no firm D call. CDR1 and CDR2 from the germline V gene are MDHEN and SYDVKM. Trimming removed 5 bases at V and 3 bases at J, with 13 bases between. The CDR3 is 15 amino acids. The CDR3 protein is CASSPPERPNEKLFF. CDR3 DNA: TGTGCCAGCAGTCCCCCCGAGCGGCCTAATGAAAAACTGTTTTTT.

About this clone itself: Different DNA sequences within this sample yield the same CDR3. The CDR3 nucleotides read TGTGCCTGGAGTAGAGACTCCTACGAGCAGTACTTC. It specifies CAWSRDSYEQYF. The chain uses TRBV30 and TRBJ2-7; D remains ambiguous. V lost 2 bases and J lost 0, with 5 bases in between. Germline lookup yields CDR1 GTSNPN and CDR2 SVGIG (reference sequence). This CDR3 is built from 12 residues.

The chain combines TRBV6-5 with TRBJ2-7, with 9 positions matching TRBD2. CDR1 and CDR2 from the germline V gene are MNHEY and SVGAGI. The CDR3 consists of 16 residues. V was pared by 0 bases and J by 3 bases, with 6 bases of the junction left unmatched. The CDR3 spells CASSYSAAGGDYEQYF. CDR3 sequence (DNA): TGTGCCAGCAGTTACTCAGCGGCGGGAGGGGACTACGAGCAGTACTTC.

This sequence joins TRBV12-1 and TRBJ2-1; the table's D call, TRBD1, has no DNA check behind it. TRBV12-1 is shown as a pseudogene. This CDR3 has 16 amino acids. CDR3 region: CASSPTDTGDGNEQFF. CDR3 bases: TGTGCCAGCAGCCCCACCGACACAGGGGATGGGAATGAGCAGTTCTTC.

The chain combines TRBV27 with TRBJ1-2, with a possible D match to TRBD1 (5 bases). This CDR3 region has 14 residues. Trimming removed 0 bases at V and 6 bases at J, with 11 bases between. From germline, CDR1 is MNHEY and CDR2 SMNVEV (reference sequence). This CDR3 reads CASSLSPRGNGYTF. The CDR3 DNA reads TGTGCCAGCAGTTTATCGCCCCGGGGGAATGGCTACACCTTC.

This chain connects TRBV28 to TRBJ2-2; D remains ambiguous. V shed 11 bases and J shed 3 bases, with 10 bases lying between them. There are 12 residues in the CDR3. Looked up from germline, CDR1 is MDHEN and CDR2 is SYDVKM. The CDR3 DNA reads as TGTGCCGCCAGTGTGGACACCGGGGAGCTGTTTTTT. Amino acids: CAASVDTGELFF.

V usage is TRBV6-4 and J usage is TRBJ2-3; D gene unclear. The CDR3 contains 13 residues. V lost 7 bases and J 5 bases, leaving 13 bases between the germline ends. Germline V gene sequence: CDR1 MRHNA, CDR2 SNTAGT. The DNA of the CDR3 is TGTGCCAGCATTATCCCCGGTCAAGATACGCAGTATTTT. Amino acids: CASIIPGQDTQYF.

The CDR3 nucleotides are TGTGCCAGCAGCTTGGGCCAGGGGGCGAACACCGGGGAGCTGTTTTTT. Translated: CASSLGQGANTGELFF. The chain combines TRBV5-6 with TRBJ2-2; 7 positions agree with TRBD1. V trimming: 0 bases; J trimming: 0 bases; junction bases outside the gene matches: 2. Germline values: CDR1 SGHDT, CDR2 YYEEEE. The CDR3 runs to 16 residues.

This sequence joins TRBV28 and TRBJ2-1; 10 positions match TRBD1. The length of the CDR3 is 16 residues. The V gene's germline CDR1 is MDHEN and CDR2 SYDVKM. The V segment lost 6 bases and the J segment 8 bases; nucleotides outside the gene matches: 13. CDR3 DNA sequence: TGTGCCAGCAGAACCCATGGACAGGGGGAACGGTATGAGCAGTTCTTC. It is translated as CASRTHGQGERYEQFF. The whole variable domain, remainder taken from reference TRBV28 and TRBJ2-1, is DVKVTQSSRYLVKRTGEKVFLECVQDMDHENMFWYRQDPGLGLRLIYFSYDVKMKEKGDIPEGYSVSREKKERFSLILESASTNQTSMYLCASRTHGQGERYEQFFGPGTRLTVL.

This chain links TRBV12-5 with TRBJ2-1; D is possibly TRBD2 (6 bases). V dropped 6 bases and J dropped 0 bases, with 9 bases sitting between them. Per germline, CDR1 LGHNT and CDR2 FRNRAP. The CDR3 has 14 amino acids. The CDR3 sequence is CASGVGSSYNEQFF. The CDR3 DNA sequence: TGTGCTAGTGGGGTCGGGAGCTCCTACAATGAGCAGTTCTTC.

The J gene is TRBJ2-7, the V gene TRBV2; 10 nucleotides match TRBD1. The CDR3 runs 15 residues. Germline V gene sequence: CDR1 SNHLY, CDR2 FYNNEI. The J segment lost 2 bases and the V segment lost 4 bases, leaving 5 bases of the junction unmatched. The CDR3 sequence is CASSAAGTGAYEQYF. The CDR3 DNA sequence: TGTGCCAGCAGTGCTGCCGGGACAGGGGCCTACGAGCAGTACTTC.

Here the CDR3 reads CASSSLTGMNTEAFF. The CDR3 DNA follows: TGTGCCAGCAGCTCTTTGACGGGAATGAACACTGAAGCTTTCTTT. V is TRBV11-3 and J is TRBJ1-1; D uncertain. CDR1 is SGHNT and CDR2 is YENEEA in the germline V gene. The length of the CDR3 is 15 residues. V lost 4 bases and J lost 0, with 12 bases in between.

This rearrangement joins TRBV5-4 to TRBJ2-7; 9 bases map to TRBD2. Germline lookup yields CDR1 SGHNT and CDR2 YYREEE (reference sequence). The CDR3 loop spans 15 amino acids. The J segment lost 2 bases and the V segment lost 0 bases, leaving 3 bases of the junction unmatched. As DNA, the CDR3 is TGTGCCAGCAGCTTGGTGACTAGCGGCACCTACGAGCAGTACTTC. Its protein is CASSLVTSGTYEQYF.

J is TRBJ1-5 and V is TRBV6-6; D not resolved. Germline CDR1 and CDR2: MNHNY and SVGAGI (reference sequence). The CDR3 runs to 15 residues. V was trimmed by 0 bases and J by 2 bases, leaving 8 bases between them. The CDR3 reads CASSYSTGGNQPQHF. The DNA of the CDR3 is TGTGCCAGCAGTTACTCGACCGGAGGCAATCAGCCCCAGCATTTT.